A single sample gave rise to the 22 T cell receptor beta chains below, sequenced in a study of PD-L1 blockade in urothelial cancer. Time point defined: peripheral blood 6 weeks after treatment start. Only in-frame clones appear in the TCRdb table, and some are missing; sequencing was by immunoSEQ multiplex PCR. The table lists 72,000 or so clones, about nine tenths of them singletons, with approximately 11% in the top ten. Here the sequenced sample was PBMCs, taken around atezolizumab (anti-PD-L1) treatment. All receptors derive from a man aged 55 to 70 with urothelial cancer.

The chain recombines TRBV5-4 with TRBJ2-7; 7 positions match TRBD2. The CDR3 runs 13 residues. In germline, CDR1 is SGHNT, CDR2 YYREEE (reference sequence). With 4 bases clipped from V and 2 bases from J, the junction kept 3 bases outside the gene matches. The CDR3 is CASSQRGTYEQYF. CDR3 nucleotide sequence: TGTGCCAGCAGCCAGCGGGGTACCTACGAGCAGTACTTC.

V gene TRBV7-9 combines with J gene TRBJ1-1, with D possibly being TRBD1 (5 bases). V shed 7 bases and J shed 1 base, with 19 bases lying between them. The CDR3 runs to 16 residues. Per the germline V gene, CDR1 is SEHNR and CDR2 is FQNEAQ (reference sequence). In DNA form, the CDR3 reads TGTGCCAGCACCCCGGGAGGGGTAAGCGCGAACACTGAAGCTTTCTTT. It codes for CASTPGGVSANTEAFF.

The rearrangement links TRBV27 to TRBJ1-5; D possibly corresponds to TRBD1 (6 bases). The V end was cut by 5 bases, the J end by 4 bases, with 18 bases between. CDR1 and CDR2 from the germline V gene are MNHEY and SMNVEV (reference sequence). This CDR3 contains 16 residues. This CDR3 is CASSATGFQGNQPQHF. The CDR3, as DNA: TGTGCCAGCAGTGCCACAGGTTTTCAGGGGAATCAGCCCCAGCATTTT.

The rearrangement uses TRBV27 and TRBJ1-5, with TRBD1 matching 8 bases. Unmatched junction bases numbered 9, after V lost 1 base and J lost 7 bases. Per germline, CDR1 MNHEY and CDR2 SMNVEV (reference sequence). This CDR3 has 16 amino acids. As DNA, the CDR3 is TGTGCCAGCAGTTTATACTCCGGGACAGGTAACCAGCCCCAGCATTTT. Protein sequence: CASSLYSGTGNQPQHF.

This clone was seen only once. The J gene is TRBJ2-2, the V gene TRBV4-3, with D unclear. Germline CDR1 LGHNA, CDR2 YSLEER. V dropped 2 bases and J dropped 0 bases, with 7 bases sitting between them. CDR3 size: 15 residues. The CDR3 sequence is CASSQLAANTGELFF. The CDR3 DNA sequence: TGCGCCAGCAGCCAATTAGCCGCGAACACCGGGGAGCTGTTTTTT.

This clone turned up a few times. The chain has TRBV18 and TRBJ2-1; 7 positions agree with TRBD2. After removal of 3 bases from V and 10 bases from J, the junction contained 3 bases not matched to a gene. Germline V lookup: CDR1 KGHSH, CDR2 LQKENI. The CDR3 loop spans 12 amino acids. As DNA, the CDR3 is TGTGCCAGCTCACCGGGGCGGGGGGAGCAGTTCTTC. The encoded protein is CASSPGRGEQFF. Based on the CDR3 plus reference TRBV18 and TRBJ2-1, the full variable domain is NAGVMQNPRHLVRRRGQEARLRCSPMKGHSHVYWYRQLPEEGLKFMVYLQKENIIDESGMPKERFSAEFPKEGPSILRIQQVVRGDSAAYFCASSPGRGEQFFGPGTRLTVL.

This clone was recorded a few times. The chain carries TRBV30 and TRBJ1-1; D may be TRBD1 (6 bases). Between the trimmed V and J ends, which lost 1 base and 2 bases, there was a span of 11 bases. CDR1 is GTSNPN, CDR2 SVGIG, per germline (reference sequence). The CDR3 length is 14 residues. The CDR3 nucleotides are TGTGCCTGGAGTGGTACAGGGATAAACACTGAAGCTTTCTTT. This gives the protein CAWSGTGINTEAFF.

CDR3 in amino acids: CSGVLNTEAFF. The CDR3 DNA is TGCAGCGGGGTACTGAACACTGAAGCTTTCTTT. This chain connects TRBV20-1 to TRBJ1-1; D is undetermined. Germline V gene data show CDR1 as DFQATT and CDR2 as SNEGSKA (reference sequence). This CDR3 has 11 amino acids.

CDR3 sequence (DNA): TGCGCCAGCAGCCAAGATCGGGGGTTTGCGGGAGTCGGCTGGAATGAGCAGTTCTTC. Protein product: CASSQDRGFAGVGWNEQFF. The chain joins TRBV4-3 to TRBJ2-1; 7 positions match TRBD2. V lost 0 bases and J lost 7; bases outside the gene matches: 18. The CDR3 loop spans 19 amino acids. Germline V gene lookup returns CDR1 LGHNA and CDR2 YSLEER.

The chain combines TRBV6-5 with TRBJ2-2; TRBD1 matches at 9 bases. The CDR3 is 15 amino acids. Germline CDR1 and CDR2: MNHEY and SVGAGI. The V and J ends lost 6 bases and 6 bases, in that order; junction bases with no gene match: 8. CDR3 protein: CASRGQGVRAGELFF. CDR3 DNA: TGTGCCAGCAGGGGACAGGGAGTCCGGGCCGGGGAGCTGTTTTTT.

The CDR3 is CASSAGQGNTEAFF. As DNA, the CDR3 is TGTGCCAGCAGCGCCGGACAGGGGAATACTGAAGCTTTCTTT. The rearrangement uses TRBV11-3 and TRBJ1-1; TRBD1 matches at 9 bases. Losses at the gene ends were 5 bases for V and 5 bases for J; bases not matched to a gene: 6. This CDR3 contains 14 residues. Germline V gives CDR1 SGHNT, CDR2 YENEEA.

The rearrangement joins TRBV7-3 to TRBJ2-1; the match to TRBD1 covers 10 bases. Germline CDR1 reads SGHTA; CDR2 reads FQGTGA. V was clipped by 5 bases and J by 6 bases; unmatched bases: 7. There are 15 residues in the CDR3. The CDR3 DNA follows: TGTGCCAGCAGCCCTCGGACAGGGGGATCCAATGAGCAGTTCTTC. Translating it yields CASSPRTGGSNEQFF.

The V gene is TRBV19, the J gene TRBJ2-1; 9 bases are a match to TRBD1. The CDR3 spans 14 residues. Germline-derived CDR1 and CDR2 are LNHDA and SQIVND (reference sequence). J lost 6 bases, V lost 10 bases, and 10 bases had no gene match. The CDR3 DNA reads as TGTGCCACCCACAGGGGGCGAATTCTCAATGAGCAGTTCTTC. Protein product: CATHRGRILNEQFF. Drawing the rest from reference TRBV19 and TRBJ2-1, the complete variable domain is DGGITQSPKYLFRKEGQNVTLSCEQNLNHDAMYWYRQDPGQGLRLIYYSQIVNDFQKGDIAEGYSVSREKKESFPLTVTSAQKNPTAFYLCATHRGRILNEQFFGPGTRLTVL.

This sequence joins TRBV6-6 and TRBJ2-4; TRBD2 matches at 7 bases. Per germline, CDR1 MNHNY and CDR2 SVGAGI (reference sequence). The CDR3 runs 14 residues. V gave up 5 bases and J gave up 9 bases; unmatched junction bases: 10. As DNA, the CDR3 is TGTGCCAGCAGTCCCGGCCGTCGGGAGGCCATTCAGTACTTC. Its protein product is CASSPGRREAIQYF.

In its sample, this clone was seen once. The chain recombines TRBV10-1 with TRBJ2-5, with a possible D match to TRBD1 (5 bases). This CDR3 is 12 amino acids long. Germline CDR1 is WNHNN and CDR2 is SYGVQD (reference sequence). Trimming shortened V by 4 bases and J by 3 bases, and 6 bases separated the two germline ends. In DNA, the CDR3 is TGCGCCAGCAGTGCAGGGAAAGAGACCCAGTACTTC. Translated, it gives CASSAGKETQYF.

This chain links TRBV6-4 with TRBJ2-3; 8 nucleotides match TRBD2. The CDR3 covers 16 residues. Germline V gene sequence: CDR1 MRHNA, CDR2 SNTAGT. The V and J ends lost 3 bases and 1 base, in that order; junction bases with no gene match: 6. Here the CDR3 reads CASSEGLAGRTDTQYF. The CDR3 DNA is TGTGCCAGCAGTGAGGGGCTAGCGGGCCGCACAGATACGCAGTATTTT.

This clone was observed once. The CDR3 here is CSAVDTAGPNTEAFF. For the CDR3, the DNA is TGCAGCGCTGTGGATACTGCGGGGCCCAACACTGAAGCTTTCTTT. This chain connects TRBV29-1 to TRBJ1-1, with D possibly matching TRBD1 (5 bases). The CDR3 contains 15 residues. Germline lookup yields CDR1 SQVTM and CDR2 ANQGSEA. Between the trimmed V and J ends, which lost 7 bases and 2 bases, there was a span of 20 bases.

The rearrangement uses TRBV30 and TRBJ2-3; 7 bases agree with TRBD1. V shed 0 bases and J 4 bases; nucleotides not matched to a gene: 7. Looked up from germline, CDR1 is GTSNPN and CDR2 is SVGIG (reference sequence). This CDR3 is 15 amino acids long. The CDR3 loop is CAWSVGGPTADTQYF. The CDR3 DNA follows: TGTGCCTGGAGTGTAGGGGGCCCTACGGCAGATACGCAGTATTTT.

This chain uses TRBV25-1 with TRBJ1-5; the D gene is possibly TRBD1 (6 bases). Per germline, CDR1 MGHDK and CDR2 SYGVNS. CDR3 length: 13 amino acids. Trimming left V 1 base short and J 5 bases short, with 6 bases between. As DNA, the CDR3 is TGTGCCAGCAGTGAATCAGGGGATCAGCCCCAGCATTTT. This translates into CASSESGDQPQHF.

This clone turned up a few times. The chain has TRBV11-2 and TRBJ1-1; 7 positions match TRBD1. The junction had 6 bases not matched to a gene; V was cut back by 3 bases and J by 11 bases. The CDR3 runs 12 residues. Germline CDR1 reads SGHAT; CDR2 reads FQNNGV. CDR3 in DNA: TGTGCCAGCAGCTTGTCGACAGGGACCGCTTTCTTT. Its translation: CASSLSTGTAFF.

The CDR3 DNA reads as TGCGCCAGCAGCTCGACAGGGTCCTACGAGCAGTACTTC. It encodes CASSSTGSYEQYF. This rearrangement joins TRBV5-1 to TRBJ2-7, with 7 nucleotides matching TRBD1. The V and J ends lost 3 bases and 1 base, in that order; junction bases with no gene match: 1. The germline gives CDR1 SGHRS, CDR2 YFSETQ. CDR3 size: 13 residues.

The rearrangement links TRBV30 to TRBJ2-3; maybe TRBD1 (5 bases). The V gene's germline CDR1 is GTSNPN and CDR2 SVGIG (reference sequence). The CDR3 is 14 amino acids. V was pared by 7 bases and J by 1 base, with 15 bases between. As DNA, the CDR3 is TGTGCCTACCAACAGGACGTAGGCACAGATACGCAGTATTTT. Its protein is CAYQQDVGTDTQYF.